Listed below are T cell receptor beta chains from one sample, sequenced in a study of T cell repertoires in cytomegalovirus infection. TCRdb re-called the reads with MiXCR, one entry per CDR3 protein. Found here are approximately 110,000 distinct CDR3 sequences, around 28% of them singletons; the top ten hold around 80%. No antigen has been identified for these receptors. Sequences were derived from CD8+ T cells from cultured PBMCs, sampled from culture after CMV antigen stimulation. These receptors were obtained from a human donor in good health (CMV status not recorded). Some clones in this sample may be carry-over from other donors' samples. The CDR3 runs from the conserved cysteine through the conserved F or W. A D gene is named only where the DNA matches it firmly. The listing skips clone size in some rows; elsewhere it reads once, few, many or a size class.

d_call j_call clone_size v_call cdr3_aa cdr3_nt
TRBD2 TRBJ2-1 many TRBV7-2 CASSLGLAGDEQFF TGTGCCAGCAGCTTAGGGCTAGCGGGCGATGAGCAGTTCTTC
- TRBJ2-2 - TRBV11-2 CASCFGLNTGELFF TGTGCCAGCTGCTTCGGACTAAACACCGGGGAGCTGTTTTTT
- TRBJ2-1 - TRBV12-3/TRBV12-4 CASNGGTAPYNEQFF TGTGCCAGCAACGGGGGAACGGCCCCCTACAATGAGCAGTTCTTC
TRBD1 TRBJ1-1 - TRBV6-2/TRBV6-3 CASTYERTGGGTEAFF TGTGCCAGCACCTACGAGAGGACAGGGGGAGGTACTGAAGCTTTCTTT
- TRBJ1-2 - TRBV15 CATSRTRVSHYGYTF TGTGCCACCAGCAGAACCCGGGTCAGCCACTATGGCTACACCTTC
- TRBJ1-5 few TRBV7-9 CASSLNGPNQPQHF TGTGCCAGCAGCTTAAACGGGCCCAATCAGCCCCAGCATTTT
TRBD1 TRBJ1-1 - TRBV6-1 CASKKYPGTESEAFF TGTGCCAGCAAAAAGTATCCAGGGACAGAATCTGAAGCTTTCTTT
TRBD2 TRBJ2-7 few TRBV6-6 CASSSTSEGYEQYF TGTGCCAGCAGTTCGACTAGCGAGGGCTACGAGCAGTACTTC
- TRBJ2-2 - TRBV10-3 CAITPNPSTGELFF TGTGCCATCACTCCAAATCCGAGCACCGGGGAGCTGTTTTTT
- TRBJ2-1 - TRBV7-9 CASSPQRALSNEQFF TGTGCCAGCAGCCCTCAGCGGGCCTTATCTAATGAGCAGTTCTTC
- TRBJ1-1 few TRBV6-2/TRBV6-3 CASSYSPGEPGAFF TGTGCCAGCAGTTACTCACCGGGAGAGCCGGGAGCTTTCTTT
TRBD1 TRBJ1-2 - TRBV7-6 CASSQGAGLVDGYTF TGTGCCAGCAGTCAGGGGGCAGGGCTTGTCGATGGCTACACCTTC
- TRBJ1-2 - TRBV6-8 CASSDPPVGSYGYTF TGTGCCAGCAGTGACCCCCCGGTGGGGAGCTATGGCTACACCTTC
- TRBJ1-1 - TRBV15 CATSRESDPPEAFF TGTGCCACCAGCAGAGAATCAGATCCCCCCGAAGCTTTCTTT
- TRBJ2-1 - TRBV5-1 CASSLGGQNTYNEQFF TGCGCCAGCAGCTTGGGTGGACAAAATACTTACAATGAGCAGTTCTTC
TRBD1 TRBJ1-5 - TRBV29-1 CSVGLQGSNQPQHF TGCAGCGTGGGGTTACAGGGGTCGAATCAGCCCCAGCATTTT
- TRBJ2-7 few TRBV7-2 CASSLVPPHEQYF TGTGCCAGCAGCTTAGTTCCCCCCCACGAGCAGTACTTC
- TRBJ1-1 many TRBV11-2 CASSLAGQNTEAFF TGTGCCAGCAGCTTAGCAGGTCAGAACACTGAAGCTTTCTTT
- TRBJ2-2 - TRBV29-1 CSVVSGDPARTGELFF TGCAGCGTTGTGAGTGGGGACCCTGCTAGGACCGGGGAGCTGTTTTTT
- TRBJ2-7 few TRBV11-2 CASSLDDPYEQYF TGTGCCAGCAGCTTAGATGACCCCTACGAGCAGTACTTC
- TRBJ1-1 few TRBV27 CASSSRGGSEAFF TGTGCCAGCAGTTCTAGAGGCGGGTCTGAAGCTTTCTTT
- TRBJ1-5 few TRBV12-3/TRBV12-4 CASSLGWGINQPQHF TGTGCCAGCAGTTTAGGATGGGGGATCAATCAGCCCCAGCATTTT
TRBD2 TRBJ2-5 many TRBV29-1 CSVEDSTSGGETQYF TGCAGCGTTGAAGATTCGACTAGCGGGGGTGAGACCCAGTACTTC
TRBD2 TRBJ2-3 - TRBV7-2 CASSLFGGGSTDTQYF TGTGCCAGCAGCTTGTTCGGCGGGGGGAGCACAGATACGCAGTATTTT
- TRBJ2-7 - TRBV27 CAATARDGTYEQYF TGTGCCGCAACTGCCCGGGACGGAACCTACGAGCAGTACTTC
- TRBJ2-1 few TRBV14 CASSASGVRNRQFF TGTGCCAGCAGCGCATCGGGAGTACGGAATAGGCAGTTCTTC
- TRBJ2-3 many TRBV12-3/TRBV12-4 CASGSGDTDTQYF TGTGCCAGCGGCTCGGGGGACACAGATACGCAGTATTTT
TRBD2 TRBJ2-1 - TRBV7-8 CASSLAAGGTYNEQFF TGTGCCAGCAGCTTGGCGGCGGGGGGGACCTACAATGAGCAGTTCTTC
- TRBJ2-1 - TRBV19 CASSLAHEQFF TGTGCCAGTAGCCTAGCCCATGAGCAGTTCTTC
- TRBJ2-5 few TRBV28 CASSPPGRTIETQYF TGTGCCAGCAGTCCTCCGGGACGGACTATCGAGACCCAGTACTTC
TRBD1 TRBJ1-3 few TRBV9 CASSGRGDSHSGNTIYF TGTGCCAGCAGCGGCCGGGGGGACAGCCACTCTGGAAACACCATATATTTT
- TRBJ1-2 - TRBV6-1 CASSPGPYGYTF TGTGCCAGCAGCCCCGGACCCTATGGCTACACCTTC
- TRBJ2-1 many TRBV12-5 CASGVDTLSDEQFF TGTGCTAGTGGTGTAGACACCCTTTCCGATGAGCAGTTCTTC
- TRBJ2-7 few TRBV11-3 CASICGHRKTCSYEQYF TGTGCCAGCATCTGCGGACACCGCAAGACATGCTCCTACGAGCAGTACTTC
- TRBJ2-2 few TRBV5-4 CASPIGTGELFF TGTGCCAGCCCAATCGGCACCGGGGAGCTGTTTTTT
- TRBJ1-1 few TRBV19 CASSMGSHTEAFF TGTGCCAGTAGTATGGGCAGTCACACTGAAGCTTTCTTT
- TRBJ2-2 many TRBV7-2 CATERTENTGELFF TGTGCCACCGAGAGGACGGAGAACACCGGGGAGCTGTTTTTT
TRBD1 TRBJ1-1 many TRBV27 CASSIDRAYTEAFF TGTGCCAGCAGTATAGACAGGGCGTACACTGAAGCTTTCTTT
- TRBJ2-1 few TRBV19 CASSQLYNEQFF TGTGCCAGTAGTCAACTCTACAATGAGCAGTTCTTC
TRBD1 TRBJ1-5 - TRBV6-6 CASSYDREGNQPQHF TGTGCCAGCAGTTACGACAGGGAGGGCAATCAGCCCCAGCATTTT
- TRBJ2-7 - TRBV6-1 CASSEGNRLWNEQYF TGTGCCAGCAGTGAAGGAAACCGTCTTTGGAACGAGCAGTACTTC
- TRBJ1-2 few TRBV6-5 CASSYAGTYGYTF TGTGCCAGCAGTTATGCAGGGACGTATGGCTACACCTTC
- TRBJ2-2 - TRBV6-1 CASSDLNTGELFF TGTGCCAGCAGTGACTTGAACACCGGGGAGCTGTTTTTT
- TRBJ2-7 few TRBV7-3 CASSPGAGSYEQYF TGTGCCAGCAGCCCAGGGGCAGGGTCATACGAGCAGTACTTC
- TRBJ2-7 few TRBV11-3 CASSLGRGYGTTDYEQYF TGTGCCAGCAGCTTAGGCAGGGGATATGGAACTACCGACTACGAGCAGTACTTC
- TRBJ1-2 - TRBV28 CASSPGGYTF TGTGCCAGCAGTCCTGGGGGCTACACCTTC
- TRBJ1-6 once TRBV18 CASSPGPGDITYNSPLHF TGTGCCAGCTCACCAGGACCAGGGGACATAACTTATAATTCACCCCTCCACTTT
TRBD1 TRBJ2-2 few TRBV7-9 CASSYRGPVDGELFF TGTGCCAGCAGCTACAGGGGCCCGGTGGACGGGGAGCTGTTTTTT
TRBD2 TRBJ2-5 - TRBV12-3/TRBV12-4 CASSLGGEEETQYF TGTGCCAGCAGCCTGGGAGGGGAAGAAGAGACCCAGTACTTC
- TRBJ1-1 many TRBV6-2/TRBV6-3 CASSYSNSLAEAFF TGTGCCAGCAGTTACTCGAATTCCCTCGCTGAAGCTTTCTTT
- TRBJ2-1 few TRBV7-9 CASSLPGTPGEQFF TGTGCCAGCAGCTTACCTGGGACCCCGGGTGAGCAGTTCTTC
TRBD1 TRBJ2-1 few TRBV27 CASSFPTGASYNEQFF TGTGCCAGCAGTTTCCCTACAGGGGCCTCCTACAATGAGCAGTTCTTC
- TRBJ1-3 many TRBV11-2 CASSRQGTGNTIYF TGTGCCAGCAGCCGCCAGGGGACTGGAAACACCATATATTTT
TRBD2 TRBJ2-3 few TRBV4-1 CASSHGLAVFTGTQYF TGCGCCAGCAGCCACGGACTAGCGGTTTTCACGGGTACGCAGTATTTT
- TRBJ1-5 many TRBV28 CASSFNLFSNQPQHF TGTGCCAGCAGTTTCAATTTGTTTAGCAATCAGCCCCAGCATTTT
- TRBJ1-5 few TRBV6-5 CASGNQPQHF TGTGCCAGTGGCAATCAGCCCCAGCATTTT
- TRBJ1-1 - TRBV7-9 CASSFNQNTEAFF TGTGCCAGCAGCTTCAACCAGAACACTGAAGCTTTCTTT
- TRBJ2-5 - TRBV5-1 CASSLVEGSYQETQYF TGCGCCAGCAGCTTGGTGGAGGGGAGTTACCAAGAGACCCAGTACTTC
- TRBJ2-3 - TRBV27 CASSLSPGGPATGDTQYF TGTGCCAGCAGTTTATCGCCCGGGGGACCCGCAACAGGAGATACGCAGTATTTT